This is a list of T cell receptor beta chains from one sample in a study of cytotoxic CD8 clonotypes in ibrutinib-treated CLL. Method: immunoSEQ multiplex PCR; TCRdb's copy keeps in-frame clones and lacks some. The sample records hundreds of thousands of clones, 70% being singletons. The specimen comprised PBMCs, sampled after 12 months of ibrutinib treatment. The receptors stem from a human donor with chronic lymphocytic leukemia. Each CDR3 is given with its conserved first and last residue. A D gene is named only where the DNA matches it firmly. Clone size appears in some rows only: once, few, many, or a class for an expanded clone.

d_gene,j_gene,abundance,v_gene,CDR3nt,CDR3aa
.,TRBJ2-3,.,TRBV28,TGTGCCAGCATTGGAAGCAGTACCGGGACAGATACGCAGTATTTT,CASIGSSTGTDTQYF
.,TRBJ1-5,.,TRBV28,TGTGCCAGCAGTTTCCCCGCAGTCGGGAAGAAGCATTTT,CASSFPAVGKKHF
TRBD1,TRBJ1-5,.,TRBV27,TGTGCCAGCAGTTCCCTCGGGACAGGTAGCAATCAGCCCCAGCATTTT,CASSSLGTGSNQPQHF
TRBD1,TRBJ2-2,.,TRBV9,TGTGCCAGCAGCGTAGGAGGGACAGTAGTTACCGGGGAGCTGTTTTTT,CASSVGGTVVTGELFF
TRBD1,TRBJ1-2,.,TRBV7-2,TGTGCCAGCGCCCAGGGACAGGCCCCTAACTATGGCTACACCTTC,CASAQGQAPNYGYTF
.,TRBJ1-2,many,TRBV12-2,TGTGCAAGTCGCTTACTACCTCCCAACTATGGCTACACCTTC,CASRLLPPNYGYTF
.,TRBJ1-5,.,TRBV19,TGTGCCAGTAGCCCGTGGGGGTTGGGGTATAGCAATCAGCCCCAGCATTTT,CASSPWGLGYSNQPQHF
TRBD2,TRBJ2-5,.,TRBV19,TGTGCCAGTAGCGATAGCGGGAGGCGAGAGACCCAGTACTTC,CASSDSGRRETQYF
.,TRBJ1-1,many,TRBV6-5,TGTGCCAGCAGTTACTTGTTAGACACTGAAGCTTTCTTT,CASSYLLDTEAFF
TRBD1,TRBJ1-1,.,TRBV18,TGTGCCAGCTCATTGCAGGGGGCGCGAACTGAAGCTTTCTTT,CASSLQGARTEAFF
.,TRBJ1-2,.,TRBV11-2,TGTGCCAGCAGCCCATCTTCTGGCTATGGCTACACCTTC,CASSPSSGYGYTF
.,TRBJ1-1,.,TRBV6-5,TGTGCCAGCAGTGAACTTGGGCAGTCTTTT,CASSELGQSF
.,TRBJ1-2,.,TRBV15,TGTGCCACCAGCAGAGCAGGGTTTAACTATGGCTACACCTTC,CATSRAGFNYGYTF
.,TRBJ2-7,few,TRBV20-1,TGCAGTGCGAAACAGGGCTACGAGCAGTACTTC,CSAKQGYEQYF
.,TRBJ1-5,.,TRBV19,TGTGCCAGTAGTATAGGTGGCGGGAATAGCAATCAGCCCCAGCATTTT,CASSIGGGNSNQPQHF
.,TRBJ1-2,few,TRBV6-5,TGTGCCAGCAGTGAAGCGCCCGACCTTGGCTACACCTTC,CASSEAPDLGYTF
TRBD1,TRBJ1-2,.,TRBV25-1,TGTGCCAGCACTAACAGGGGGCTTGGTGGCTACACCTTC,CASTNRGLGGYTF
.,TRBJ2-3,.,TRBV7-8,TGTGCCAGCAGCATCACACAACTAGCAGTTGGGCAGTATTTT,CASSITQLAVGQYF
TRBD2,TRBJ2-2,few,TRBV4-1,TGCGCCAGCAGCCAAGATAAAGTAGCGGGGGGTTACACCGGGGAGCTGTTTTTT,CASSQDKVAGGYTGELFF
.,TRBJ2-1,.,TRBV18,TGTGCCAGCTCACCAACGGTTAACGAGCAGTTCTTC,CASSPTVNEQFF
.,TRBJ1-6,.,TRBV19,TGTGCCAGTAGGGGGACCCGCTCCTATAATTCACCCCTCCACTTT,CASRGTRSYNSPLHF
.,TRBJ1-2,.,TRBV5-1,TGCGCCAGCAGCTTGGAACCGCTAAATAACTATGGCTACACCTTC,CASSLEPLNNYGYTF
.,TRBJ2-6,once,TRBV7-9,TGTGCCAGCAGCTCACCGGTAGGGGGACCTGGGGCCAACGTCCTGACTTTC,CASSSPVGGPGANVLTF
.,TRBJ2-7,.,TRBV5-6,TGTGCCAGCACCTCGATCGGAGAGTACGAGCAGTACTTC,CASTSIGEYEQYF
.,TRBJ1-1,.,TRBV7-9,TGTGCCAGCAGCTTAAGGTCGGAACAGAACACTGAAGCTTTCTTT,CASSLRSEQNTEAFF
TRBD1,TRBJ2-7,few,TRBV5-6,TGTGCCAGCAGCACAGGGGGCAGAAACTACGAGCAGTACTTC,CASSTGGRNYEQYF
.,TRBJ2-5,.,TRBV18,TGTGCCAGCTCACCACGGGTCAGGCAGATTTCGCAAGAGACCCAGTACTTC,CASSPRVRQISQETQYF
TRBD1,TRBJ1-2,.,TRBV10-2,TGCGCCAGCGGGGGGGAAGGGGGCAACTATGGCTACACCTTC,CASGGEGGNYGYTF
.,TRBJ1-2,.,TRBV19,TGTGCGAGCCGTGTGGGGAGGGCCTATGGCTACACCTTC,CASRVGRAYGYTF
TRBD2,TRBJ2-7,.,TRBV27,TGTGCCAGCAGTTTACCGACTAGCGGGAGAATTCTGGGCGAGCAGTACTTC,CASSLPTSGRILGEQYF
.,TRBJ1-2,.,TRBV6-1,TGTGCCAGCAGTCTAGCTTCAGGGTGGGCCTATGGCTACACCTTC,CASSLASGWAYGYTF
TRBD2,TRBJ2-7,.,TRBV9,TGTGCCAGCAGCCCATCAAGCGGGGCCGCCTACGAGCAGTACTTC,CASSPSSGAAYEQYF
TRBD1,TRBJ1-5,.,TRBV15,TGTGCCACCAGGAGAGGACAGGGTCTTACCAATCAGCCCCAGCATTTT,CATRRGQGLTNQPQHF
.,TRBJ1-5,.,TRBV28,TGTGCCAGCAGTCCGACCTCCAATCAGCCCCAGCATTTT,CASSPTSNQPQHF
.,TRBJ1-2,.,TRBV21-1,TGTGCCAGCAGCAAAGCTGTCGCGGGACAGGGTCGGGGCTACACCTTC,CASSKAVAGQGRGYTF
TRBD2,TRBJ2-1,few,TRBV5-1,TGCGCCAGCAGCTTGGGTGGGACTAGGGTACATGAGCAGTTCTTC,CASSLGGTRVHEQFF
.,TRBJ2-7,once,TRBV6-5,TGTGCCAGCAGTGAATGGGTGTCCTACGAGCAGTACTTC,CASSEWVSYEQYF
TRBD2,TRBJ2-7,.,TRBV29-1,TGCAGCGTTGTGCTAGCGGGGGGCCACTCCTACGAGCAGTACTTC,CSVVLAGGHSYEQYF
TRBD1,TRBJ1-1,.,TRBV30,TGTGCCTGGAGACGGGACAGGCCTTTTTCTGAGTTCTTT,CAWRRDRPFSEFF
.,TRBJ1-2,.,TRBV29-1,TGCAGCGTTGAAGATGGGTGGCAGGGAGTCGGTGGCTACACCTTC,CSVEDGWQGVGGYTF
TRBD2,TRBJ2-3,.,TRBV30,TGTGCCTGGGGGAATAGCGGGAGGGGCACAGATACGCAGTATTTT,CAWGNSGRGTDTQYF
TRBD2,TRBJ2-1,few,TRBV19,TGTGCCAGTAGGTCAGGACTCTCCCTTAGCGGGGAGCAGTTCTTC,CASRSGLSLSGEQFF
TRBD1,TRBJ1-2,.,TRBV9,TGTGCCAGCAGCCTTCAGGGGGCGTCCGGCTACACCTTC,CASSLQGASGYTF
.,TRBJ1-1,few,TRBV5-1,TGCGCCAGCAGCCTACAGAACACTGAAGCTTTCTTT,CASSLQNTEAFF
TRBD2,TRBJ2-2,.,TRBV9,TGTGCCAGCAGCCGACCCCTAGCGGGAGGGATTAACACCGGGGAGCTGTTTTTT,CASSRPLAGGINTGELFF
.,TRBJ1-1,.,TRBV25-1,TGTGCCAGCAGTGAATCGGGGCGGTTGAACACTGAAGCTTTCTTT,CASSESGRLNTEAFF
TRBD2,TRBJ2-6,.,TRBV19,TGTGCCAGTGGGCCTCGGACTAGCCTCACCGGGGCCAACGTCCTGACTTTC,CASGPRTSLTGANVLTF
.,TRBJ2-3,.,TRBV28,TGTGCCAGCAGTTTGCCCCAGTCCACAGATACGCAGTATTTT,CASSLPQSTDTQYF
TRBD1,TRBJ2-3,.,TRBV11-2,TGTGCCAGCAGCCGGCTGGGACAGGGGTCCACAGATACGCAGTATTTT,CASSRLGQGSTDTQYF
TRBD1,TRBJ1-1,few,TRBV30,TGTGCCTGGAGTCCTGACAGGGGGGGAGAAGCTTTCTTT,CAWSPDRGGEAFF
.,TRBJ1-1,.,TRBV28,TGTGCCAGCAGCCTGGGGCCATACACTGAAGCTTTCTTT,CASSLGPYTEAFF
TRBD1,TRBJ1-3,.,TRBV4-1,TGCGCCAGCAGCCACGGACAGGGAGGAAGGGGAAACACCATATATTTT,CASSHGQGGRGNTIYF
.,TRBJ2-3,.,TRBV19,TGTGCCAGTAGTCAGTCCCTTACGCAGTATTTT,CASSQSLTQYF
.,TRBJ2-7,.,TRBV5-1,TGCGCCAGCAGTAAAGGGGCTCTGGAAGAGCAGTACTTC,CASSKGALEEQYF
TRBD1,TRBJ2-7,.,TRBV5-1,TGCGCCAGCAGCTTGGGACCCGGGACAGAATCCGTGCAGTACTTC,CASSLGPGTESVQYF